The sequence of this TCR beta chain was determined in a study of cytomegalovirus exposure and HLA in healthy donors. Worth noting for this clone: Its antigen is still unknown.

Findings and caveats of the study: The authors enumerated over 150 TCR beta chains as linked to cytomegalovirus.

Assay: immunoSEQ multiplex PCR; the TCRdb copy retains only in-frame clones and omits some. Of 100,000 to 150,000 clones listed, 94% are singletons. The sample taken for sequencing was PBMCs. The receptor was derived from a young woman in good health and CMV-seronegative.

CDR3: CASSPLGGSPSQYF. For the CDR3, the DNA is TGTGCCAGCAGTCCCCTGGGAGGTTCCCCCTCGCAGTACTTC. V and J are TRBV27 and TRBJ2-7, with D perhaps TRBD2 (6 bases). Trimming took 5 bases from V and 9 from J, leaving 20 bases between them. This CDR3 has 14 amino acids. CDR1 and CDR2 (germline): MNHEY, SMNVEV (reference sequence).